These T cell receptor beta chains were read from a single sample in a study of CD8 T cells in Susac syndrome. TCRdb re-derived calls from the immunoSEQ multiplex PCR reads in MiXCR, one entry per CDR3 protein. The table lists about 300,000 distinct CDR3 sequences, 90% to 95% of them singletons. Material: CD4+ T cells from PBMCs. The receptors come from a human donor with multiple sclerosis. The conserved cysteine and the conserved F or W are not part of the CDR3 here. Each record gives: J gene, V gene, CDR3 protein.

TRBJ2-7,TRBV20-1,SARDPLGLAGGGTPTKQY
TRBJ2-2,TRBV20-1,SARARRAAGELF
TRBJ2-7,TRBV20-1,SAGPGTGGRYEQY
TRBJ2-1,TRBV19,ASSTLRGEQF
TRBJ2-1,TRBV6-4,ATQQGHEQF
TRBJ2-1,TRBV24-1,ATSDYGTSGRDEQF
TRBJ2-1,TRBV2,ASGGRDAGQYNEQF
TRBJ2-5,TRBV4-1,ASSQDLRHRNRETQY
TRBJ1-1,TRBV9,ASTRDPGDTEAF
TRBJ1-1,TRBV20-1,SARGPGLEAF
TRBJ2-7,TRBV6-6,ASFDVGGDYEQY
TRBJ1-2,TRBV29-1,SVEMGARFYGYT
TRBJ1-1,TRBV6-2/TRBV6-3,ASSSLAMNTEAF
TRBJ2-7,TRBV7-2,ASSLDSASYEQY
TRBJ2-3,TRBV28,ASSDRLGGTDTQY
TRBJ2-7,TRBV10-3,ATGGGIYEQY
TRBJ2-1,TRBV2,ATTPLAGAYNEQF
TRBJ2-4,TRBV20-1,SARGLATRVPRENIQY
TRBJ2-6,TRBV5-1,ASSWDRGQANVLT
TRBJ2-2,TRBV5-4,ASSLDVAGALTGELF
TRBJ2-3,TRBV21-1,ASSNRHPRGLPPDTQY
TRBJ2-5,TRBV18,ASSRYGETQY
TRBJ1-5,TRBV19,ASSMGAGHQPQH
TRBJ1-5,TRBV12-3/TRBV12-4,ASSLRDRDNQPQH
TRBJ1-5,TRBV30,AWSNSPQPQH
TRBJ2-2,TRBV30,AWTQPNTGELF
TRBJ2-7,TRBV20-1,SARDLSGSFYEQY
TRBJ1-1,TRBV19,ASSLNKNTEAF